In this sample, the clone carrying this T cell receptor beta chain turned up once. The target antigen is unknown. CDR1 is MNHNS and CDR2 is SASEGT in the germline V gene. The CDR3 length is 15 residues. The J segment lost 0 bases and the V segment lost 7 bases, leaving 5 bases of the junction unmatched. The library targeted TCRbeta and was prepared with unique molecular identifiers. TCRdb passed the PCR reads through MiXCR, listing each CDR3 protein once. The repertoire holds about 580,000 distinct CDR3 sequences, approximately 22% seen once, with 13% to 15% in the top ten. This entry belongs to a study of T-cell reconstitution after alpha-beta-depleted transplantation in children. Regarding the study as a whole: Newly made T cells mostly supplied T-cell counts and diversity one year after transplant. Surviving recipient T cells and thymic progenitors underlay high day-60 TCRbeta diversity in some patients. Reportedly, only several hundred clones from non-depleted graft cells drove alpha-beta T-cell counts at about two months.

The sequencing used PBMCs, mostly from graft donor cells, collected 360 days after TCRalphabeta/CD19-depleted stem cell transplant. This clonotype originated in a boy less than two years old who had a stem cell transplant for acute myeloid leukemia, so the T cells may come from the graft donor. The rearrangement joins TRBV6-1 to TRBJ2-4, with 8 bases identical to TRBD1. The CDR3 sequence: CASTYGQGAKNIQYF. DNA for the CDR3: TGTGCCAGCACCTACGGACAGGGAGCCAAAAACATTCAGTACTTC.